This is a list of T cell receptor beta chains from one sample in a study of blood T cell repertoires in COVID-19. Profiling relied on immunoSEQ multiplex PCR, and the TCRdb table lists in-frame clones only, not all of them. This table has about 69,000 clones, 75% to 80% appearing once. The sample comprised peripheral blood. The receptors were sampled from a human donor in a cohort sampled during active COVID-19. CDR3s include the opening cysteine and the closing phenylalanine or tryptophan. A D gene is named only where the DNA matches it firmly. Not every row has a clone size; where given, it reads once, few, many or a size class.

>.|.|TRBV28|TRBJ1-2
CASSRTPQNYGYTF
TGTGCCAGCAGTCGGACACCACAAAACTATGGCTACACCTTC
>TRBD2|.|TRBV5-1|TRBJ2-5
CASSLAKSGRLETQYF
TGCGCCAGCAGCTTGGCCAAAAGCGGGAGACTAGAGACCCAGTACTTC
>.|.|TRBV10-2|TRBJ2-2
CASSESGLANTGELFF
TGCGCCAGCAGTGAGTCAGGGCTAGCCAACACCGGGGAGCTGTTTTTT
>.|.|TRBV5-1|TRBJ2-7
CASSLERSSYEQYF
TGCGCCAGCAGCTTGGAGCGGAGCTCCTACGAGCAGTACTTC
>.|.|TRBV29-1|TRBJ1-1
CSVALPVLSWTEAFF
TGCAGCGTTGCCCTGCCAGTCCTCTCTTGGACTGAAGCTTTCTTT
>.|.|TRBV3-1/TRBV3-2|TRBJ1-4
CASSQRQGGNEKLFF
TGTGCCAGCAGCCAAAGGCAGGGTGGGAATGAAAAACTGTTTTTT
>TRBD1|.|TRBV18|TRBJ1-1
CASSPAGGDTEAFF
TGTGCCAGCTCACCTGCAGGGGGCGACACTGAAGCTTTCTTT
>.|.|TRBV14|TRBJ2-3
CASSEARDTQYF
TGTGCCAGCAGCGAGGCTCGAGATACGCAGTATTTT
>TRBD1|.|TRBV18|TRBJ2-3
CASSPPQGAAIDTQYF
TGTGCCAGCTCACCGCCACAGGGGGCAGCGATAGATACGCAGTATTTT
>.|.|TRBV6-6|TRBJ2-7
CASSYVRTGTDEQYF
TGTGCCAGCAGTTACGTCCGGACGGGGACTGACGAGCAGTACTTC
>.|.|TRBV9|TRBJ2-1
CASSVGLAAAYNEQFF
TGTGCCAGCAGCGTAGGTCTGGCGGCAGCCTACAATGAGCAGTTCTTC
>TRBD1|.|TRBV6-6|TRBJ1-5
CASSYAVRDRGQPQHF
TGTGCCAGCAGTTACGCGGTCCGGGACAGAGGTCAGCCCCAGCATTTT
>TRBD1|.|TRBV19|TRBJ2-2
CASQGTGGRVELFF
TGTGCCAGTCAAGGGACAGGGGGCCGTGTGGAGCTGTTTTTT
>.|.|TRBV2|TRBJ1-5
CASSAAGAQHF
TGTGCCAGCAGTGCGGCCGGGGCCCAGCATTTT
>.|.|TRBV5-1|TRBJ2-5
CASSFQGNQETQYF
TGCGCCAGCAGCTTTCAGGGGAACCAAGAGACCCAGTACTTC
>.|.|TRBV11-2|TRBJ2-3
CASSLVGRPDTQYF
TGTGCCAGCAGCTTGGTGGGGCGTCCAGATACGCAGTATTTT
>.|.|TRBV27|TRBJ2-1
CASSLKALASSEQFF
TGTGCCAGCAGTTTAAAGGCCCTAGCAAGTTCTGAGCAGTTCTTC
>.|.|TRBV5-4|TRBJ2-1
CASSLGQYNEQFF
TGTGCCAGCAGCTTGGGTCAATACAATGAGCAGTTCTTC
>.|.|TRBV5-5|TRBJ2-5
CASSPRGGGRETQYF
TGTGCCAGCAGCCCCCGGGGAGGGGGGCGAGAGACCCAGTACTTC
>.|.|TRBV19|TRBJ2-7
CASSIAPSYEQYF
TGTGCCAGTAGTATAGCTCCCTCCTACGAGCAGTACTTC
>.|.|TRBV14|TRBJ2-5
CASSQPEMRGAETQYF
TGTGCCAGCAGCCAGCCGGAAATGCGGGGAGCCGAGACCCAGTACTTC
>.|once|TRBV3-1/TRBV3-2|TRBJ2-2
CASSRYTGSNTGELFF
TGTGCCAGCAGCCGATACACAGGGTCGAACACCGGGGAGCTGTTTTTT
>TRBD1|.|TRBV19|TRBJ2-7
CASSMGTGGASYEQYF
TGTGCCAGTAGTATGGGTACAGGGGGCGCTAGCTACGAGCAGTACTTC
>.|.|TRBV19|TRBJ1-1
CASSIQGPNTEAFF
TGTGCCAGTAGTATACAGGGGCCCAACACTGAAGCTTTCTTT
>TRBD1|.|TRBV28|TRBJ1-3
CASSLYRDRGNTIYF
TGTGCCAGCAGTTTATACCGGGACAGGGGAAACACCATATATTTT
>TRBD2|.|TRBV29-1|TRBJ2-3
CSLTLTGAGTSGSTDTQYF
TGCAGCTTAACACTGACAGGGGCCGGGACTAGCGGGAGTACAGATACGCAGTATTTT
>.|.|TRBV5-1|TRBJ2-5
CASSDSIGVQETQYF
TGCGCCAGCAGCGATTCTATCGGGGTTCAAGAGACCCAGTACTTC
>.|.|TRBV30|TRBJ1-4
CAWRGDGRTNEKLFF
TGTGCCTGGAGGGGAGACGGACGCACGAATGAAAAACTGTTTTTT
>TRBD1|.|TRBV6-6|TRBJ2-7
CASSYGTGVSSYEQYF
TGTGCCAGCAGTTACGGGACAGGGGTTAGCTCCTACGAGCAGTACTTC
>.|.|TRBV5-1|TRBJ2-7
CASSLTGTFSYEQYF
TGCGCCAGCAGTTTGACCGGGACATTCTCCTACGAGCAGTACTTC
>.|few|TRBV24-1|TRBJ2-2
CATSAPPNTGELFF
TGTGCCACCAGTGCCCCCCCAAACACCGGGGAGCTGTTTTTT
>TRBD2|.|TRBV4-2|TRBJ2-3
CASSQEGTSGAADTQYF
TGTGCCAGCAGCCAAGAGGGAACTAGCGGGGCGGCAGATACGCAGTATTTT
>.|.|TRBV7-8|TRBJ1-5
CASSLVRGARNQPQHF
TGTGCCAGCAGCTTAGTTCGGGGGGCGCGCAATCAGCCCCAGCATTTT
>TRBD1|.|TRBV5-8|TRBJ1-1
CASSLQAGGYRTEAFF
TGTGCCAGCAGCTTACAGGCAGGGGGTTATCGGACTGAAGCTTTCTTT
>.|.|TRBV19|TRBJ2-1
CASRGSLRDNTDEQFF
TGTGCCAGTAGAGGGAGTCTACGGGATAATACTGATGAGCAGTTCTTC
>.|.|TRBV28|TRBJ2-5
CASSVPGLETQYF
TGTGCCAGCAGTGTCCCAGGGTTGGAGACCCAGTACTTC
>TRBD1|.|TRBV7-9|TRBJ1-1
CASSVTGGTEAFF
TGTGCCAGCAGTGTAACAGGGGGAACTGAAGCTTTCTTT
>TRBD1|.|TRBV6-6|TRBJ2-7
CASSSDRGPGEQYF
TGTGCCAGCAGTTCGGACAGGGGGCCCGGCGAGCAGTACTTC
>.|.|TRBV15|TRBJ2-3
CATSPRSQGTQYF
TGTGCCACCAGCCCCCGGTCCCAGGGCACGCAGTATTTT
>TRBD2|.|TRBV9|TRBJ2-1
CASSVEASGGHNNEQFF
TGTGCCAGCAGCGTAGAGGCTAGCGGGGGCCATAACAATGAGCAGTTCTTC
>TRBD2|.|TRBV6-5|TRBJ2-7
CAILRGGGSYEQYF
TGTGCCATCCTGCGGGGCGGGGGCTCCTACGAGCAGTACTTC
>TRBD1|.|TRBV28|TRBJ1-2
CASSLPYGGTGMDYGYTF
TGTGCCAGCAGTTTACCCTATGGAGGGACAGGGATGGACTATGGCTACACCTTC
>.|.|TRBV21-1|TRBJ2-7
CASSKAAGTVSYEQYF
TGTGCCAGCAGCAAAGCTGCTGGGACAGTCTCCTACGAGCAGTACTTC
>.|.|TRBV28|TRBJ2-5
CASSSLSGKETQYF
TGTGCCAGCAGTTCATTATCAGGCAAAGAGACCCAGTACTTC
>.|.|TRBV19|TRBJ2-2
CASKMRTGELFF
TGTGCCAGTAAGATGCGGACCGGGGAGCTGTTTTTT
>.|.|TRBV2|TRBJ2-4
CASSGQQIRHIQYF
TGTGCCAGCAGCGGACAGCAGATCAGGCACATTCAGTACTTC
>TRBD2|few|TRBV28|TRBJ2-3
CASSPSSGTSDTDTQYF
TGTGCCAGCAGTCCCTCCTCCGGGACTAGCGACACAGATACGCAGTATTTT
>TRBD1|.|TRBV4-2|TRBJ2-2
CASSHRRTGGTGELFF
TGTGCCAGCAGCCACCGTCGGACAGGGGGCACCGGGGAGCTGTTTTTT
>TRBD2|.|TRBV6-5|TRBJ2-3
CASSYPSGATDTQYF
TGTGCCAGCAGTTACCCTAGCGGGGCCACAGATACGCAGTATTTT